One and the same sample provided the 20 T cell receptor beta chains below, sequenced in a study of identical twins' blood T cells. Via MiXCR, TCRdb re-called the 5' RACE reads, giving one row per CDR3 protein. This table has fewer than 450,000 distinct CDR3 sequences, about 28% appearing once. The sequenced material came from PBMCs. The receptors here all came from a woman between 18 and 50 years old in good health.

The table lists this clonotype with a few counts. The J gene is TRBJ2-5, the V gene TRBV11-3; tentative D call: TRBD1 (5 bases). The V gene's germline CDR1 is SGHNT and CDR2 YENEEA. CDR3 length equals 14 residues. V shed 0 bases and J shed 7 bases, with 12 bases lying between them. In DNA, the CDR3 is TGTGCCAGCAGCTTAGAAGGGGAAGTGGGGACCCAGTACTTC. This gives the protein CASSLEGEVGTQYF.

This chain uses TRBV20-1 with TRBJ1-3; D might be TRBD1 (6 bases). Per germline, CDR1 DFQATT and CDR2 SNEGSKA (reference sequence). This CDR3 is 13 amino acids long. The V end was cut by 6 bases, the J end by 8 bases, with 17 bases between. As DNA, the CDR3 is TGCAGTGCCACGGACAGTCCCCTTGACACCATATATTTT. Translation gives CSATDSPLDTIYF.

This clonotype was counted at least ten times. This chain joins TRBV9 and TRBJ2-2, with D maybe TRBD1 (6 bases). Germline loops: CDR1 SGDLS, CDR2 YYNGEE. The CDR3 has 12 amino acids. V dropped 8 bases and J dropped 4 bases, with 9 bases sitting between them. Written as DNA, the CDR3 is TGTGCCAGTCAGGGGTTCACCGGGGAGCTGTTTTTT. Protein product: CASQGFTGELFF.

This clonotype has just a few counts. The J gene is TRBJ1-1, the V gene TRBV9; the D is unclear. The CDR3 runs 16 residues. CDR1 and CDR2 (germline): SGDLS, YYNGEE. V lost 0 bases to trimming and J lost 4 bases, with 16 bases between them. For the CDR3, the DNA is TGTGCCAGCAGCGTAGACCCGGGGAATCGGGGCACTGAAGCTTTCTTT. Protein: CASSVDPGNRGTEAFF. Using reference TRBV9 and TRBJ1-1 for the parts outside the CDR3, the full variable domain is DSGVTQTPKHLITATGQRVTLRCSPRSGDLSVYWYQQSLDQGLQFLIQYYNGEERAKGNILERFSAQQFPDLHSELNLSSLELGDSALYFCASSVDPGNRGTEAFFGQGTRLTVV.

The chain joins TRBV20-1 to TRBJ2-5; 7 bases line up with TRBD2. The length of the CDR3 is 13 residues. The germline gives CDR1 DFQATT, CDR2 SNEGSKA (reference sequence). Trimming took 3 bases from V and 4 from J; bases not matched to a gene: 5. As DNA, the CDR3 is TGCAGTGCTAGCGGGACGGGAGGAGAGACCCAGTACTTC. It specifies CSASGTGGETQYF.

In its sample, this clonotype was seen a few times. The CDR3 DNA sequence: TGCGCCAGCAGCCAAGGGATACTATCGAATGAGCAGTTCTTC. This gives the protein CASSQGILSNEQFF. The chain has TRBV4-1 and TRBJ2-1; the D is unclear. CDR1 MGHRA and CDR2 YSYEKL come from the germline V gene. Trimming took 1 base from V and 7 from J, leaving 11 bases between them. The CDR3 contains 14 residues.

This chain links TRBV7-2 with TRBJ1-1; 7 bases are shared with TRBD1. Germline loops: CDR1 SGHTA, CDR2 FQGNSA. This CDR3 spans 12 amino acids. With 4 bases clipped from V and 7 bases from J, the junction kept 3 bases outside the gene matches. CDR3 DNA: TGTGCCAGCAGCTGGCGGGACAGTGAAGCTTTCTTT. Its protein product is CASSWRDSEAFF.

This clonotype was detected many times. J is TRBJ1-1 and V is TRBV13; tentatively, D is TRBD1 (5 bases). V lost 1 base, J lost 4 bases, and 16 bases lay in between. Germline V lookup: CDR1 PRHDT, CDR2 FYEKMQ (reference sequence). The CDR3 contains 16 residues. CDR3 region: CASSLVLQWGGTEAFF. For the CDR3, the DNA is TGTGCCAGCAGCTTAGTCCTTCAGTGGGGCGGCACTGAAGCTTTCTTT.

This clonotype was seen many times. The rearrangement joins TRBV7-6 to TRBJ2-7; 7 bases line up with TRBD1. Losses at the gene ends were 5 bases for V and 3 bases for J; bases not matched to a gene: 7. Looked up from germline, CDR1 is SGHVS and CDR2 is FNYEAQ. The CDR3 has 14 residues. CDR3 in amino acids: CASSPGQANYEQYF. In DNA, the CDR3 is TGTGCCAGCAGCCCTGGACAGGCCAACTACGAGCAGTACTTC. The whole variable domain, filled in from reference TRBV7-6 and TRBJ2-7, reads GAGVSQSPRYKVTKRGQDVALRCDPISGHVSLYWYRQALGQGPEFLTYFNYEAQQDKSGLPNDRFSAERPEGSISTLTIQRTEQRDSAMYRCASSPGQANYEQYFGPGTRLTVT.

Note on this clonotype: A read error may be the cause here, since a much bigger clone is one base away. The genes are TRBV29-1 and TRBJ1-1; D is uncertain. This CDR3 contains 11 residues. V was clipped by 5 bases and J by 10 bases, with 14 bases between them. CDR1 is SQVTM, CDR2 ANQGSEA, per germline. DNA for the CDR3: TGCAGCGTTCAAAGTATTCCTGGAGCTTTCTTT. Protein product: CSVQSIPGAFF.

The table lists this clonotype with a few counts. The chain employs TRBV20-1 and TRBJ2-2; D is uncertain. Germline V gene lookup returns CDR1 DFQATT and CDR2 SNEGSKA (reference sequence). The CDR3 spans 12 residues. Trimming shortened V by 6 bases and J by 5 bases, and 10 bases separated the two germline ends. CDR3 in amino acids: CSAGIITGELFF. The CDR3 DNA follows: TGCAGTGCAGGGATTATAACCGGGGAGCTGTTTTTT.

A few counts support this clonotype. This chain uses TRBV10-3 with TRBJ2-1; D is possibly TRBD2 (5 bases). The CDR3 contains 12 residues. Trimming removed 8 bases from V and 4 bases from J, with 9 bases in between. Germline CDR1 reads ENHRY; CDR2 reads SYGVKD. The CDR3 DNA is TGTGCCATCCGGGATTATTACAATGAGCAGTTCTTC. It yields the protein CAIRDYYNEQFF.

This clonotype was counted between two and nine times. This chain uses TRBV6-1 with TRBJ1-2, with D hard to call. From germline, CDR1 is MNHNS and CDR2 SASEGT. The CDR3 has 14 amino acids. Trimming took 6 bases from V and 3 from J, leaving 14 bases between them. The chain's CDR3 is CASSQTDPDYGYTF. The DNA of the CDR3 is TGTGCCAGCAGCCAGACTGACCCGGACTATGGCTACACCTTC.

The sample holds a few counts of this clonotype. The V gene is TRBV7-9, the J gene TRBJ2-1; tentative D call: TRBD1 (5 bases). Trimming pared 4 bases from V and 9 bases from J, leaving 10 bases between. The CDR3 is 12 amino acids. Germline lookup yields CDR1 SEHNR and CDR2 FQNEAQ (reference sequence). The CDR3 spells CASSSTGGEQFF. DNA of the CDR3: TGTGCCAGCAGCTCAACAGGTGGTGAGCAGTTCTTC. The full variable domain, its missing parts supplied by reference TRBV7-9 and TRBJ2-1, is DTGVSQNPRHKITKRGQNVTFRCDPISEHNRLYWYRQTLGQGPEFLTYFQNEAQLEKSRLLSDRFSAERPKGSFSTLEIQRTEQGDSAMYLCASSSTGGEQFFGPGTRLTVL.

This clonotype was counted a few times. The chain uses TRBV6-1 and TRBJ1-6, with D possibly TRBD1 on 6 matching bases. Per the germline V gene, CDR1 is MNHNS and CDR2 is SASEGT. The CDR3 spans 14 residues. The V end lost 6 bases, the J end lost 7 bases, and 13 bases lay between the germline ends. CDR3 amino acids: CASRQGLENSPLHF. The CDR3 DNA follows: TGTGCCAGCAGACAGGGTTTGGAGAATTCACCCCTCCACTTT.

Remarks on this clonotype: Sequence at one end of the junction differs from germline and may be a read error. This chain joins TRBV12-3 or TRBV12-4 and TRBJ2-7; the D gene is possibly TRBD1 (5 bases). CDR3 length: 14 residues. CDR3 residues: CASSAQENSCEQYF. For the CDR3, the DNA is TGTGCCAGCAGTGCACAGGAGAACTCCTGCGAGCAGTACTTC.

This clonotype was counted only a few times. The chain couples TRBV3-1 to TRBJ2-1, with D possibly TRBD2 on 6 matching bases. Germline V gives CDR1 LGHDT, CDR2 YNNKEL (reference sequence). Trimming cost V 1 base and J 5 bases, with 15 bases left between them. CDR3 length: 16 amino acids. CDR3 region: CASSQVRRVTHNEQFF. CDR3 DNA sequence: TGTGCCAGCAGCCAAGTGAGGAGGGTAACTCACAATGAGCAGTTCTTC.

This chain connects TRBV27 to TRBJ1-1; 11 nucleotides agree with TRBD1. The germline gives CDR1 MNHEY, CDR2 SMNVEV (reference sequence). This CDR3 is built from 15 residues. V trimming: 7 bases; J trimming: 1 base; junction bases outside the gene matches: 5. The CDR3 sequence is CASTHGTGGNTEAFF. The CDR3 DNA is TGTGCCAGCACCCACGGGACAGGGGGGAACACTGAAGCTTTCTTT.

This clonotype was recorded a few times. V is TRBV29-1 and J is TRBJ1-2; D gene uncertain. Trimming left V 6 bases short and J 2 bases short, with 13 bases between. Germline V gives CDR1 SQVTM, CDR2 ANQGSEA. The CDR3 length is 13 residues. The CDR3: CSVSGLSNYGYTF. CDR3 DNA sequence: TGCAGCGTCTCAGGTCTCAGCAACTATGGCTACACCTTC.

This clonotype was counted a few times. Relative to the germline gene, one junction end is altered; a read error may explain this. The rearrangement uses TRBV6-6 and TRBJ1-5; TRBD1 matches at 7 bases. The CDR3 sequence is 15 residues long. Germline loops: CDR1 MNHNY, CDR2 SVGAGI (reference sequence). The CDR3 reads CASSPGTANNQLQHF. The CDR3 coding sequence is TGTGCCAGCAGCCCCGGGACAGCTAACAATCAGCTCCAGCATTTT.